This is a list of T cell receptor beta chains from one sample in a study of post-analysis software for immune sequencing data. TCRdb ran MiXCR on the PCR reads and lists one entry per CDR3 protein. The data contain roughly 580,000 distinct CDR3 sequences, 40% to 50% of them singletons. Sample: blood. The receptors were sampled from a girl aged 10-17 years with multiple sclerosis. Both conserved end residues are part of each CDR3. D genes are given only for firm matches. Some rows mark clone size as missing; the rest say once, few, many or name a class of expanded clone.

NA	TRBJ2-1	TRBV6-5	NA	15	TGTGCCAGCAGCGGTGGCGCGAGCTCCTACAATGAGCAGTTCTTC	CASSGGASSYNEQFF
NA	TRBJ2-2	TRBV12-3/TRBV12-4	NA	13	TGTGCCAGCAGTCTCCTCTGGAACGGGGAGCTGTTTTTT	CASSLLWNGELFF
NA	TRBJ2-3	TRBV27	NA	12	TGTGCCAGCAGTTTGGGTGGGCGGACGCAGTATTTT	CASSLGGRTQYF
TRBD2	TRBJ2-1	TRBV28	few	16	TGTGCCAGCAGTCAGCAAGGACTAGCGGACTACAATGAGCAGTTCTTC	CASSQQGLADYNEQFF
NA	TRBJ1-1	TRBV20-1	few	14	TGCAGTGCTAGGCTAGGGGCTTCAGTTTCTGAAGCTTTCTTT	CSARLGASVSEAFF
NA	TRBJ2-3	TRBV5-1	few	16	TGCGCCAGCAGCCTTTTTGGGGCAGCTAGCACAGATACGCAGTATTTT	CASSLFGAASTDTQYF
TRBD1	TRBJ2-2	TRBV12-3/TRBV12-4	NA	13	TGTGCCAGCAGCTGGACAGGGGCCGGGGAGCTGTTTTTT	CASSWTGAGELFF
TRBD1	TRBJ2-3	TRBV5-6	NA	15	TGTGCCAGCAGCACGACAGGGGGCGGAACAGATACGCAGTATTTT	CASSTTGGGTDTQYF
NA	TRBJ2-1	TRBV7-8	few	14	TGTGCCAGCAGCTTAGAAAGCTACTACAATGAGCAGTTCTTC	CASSLESYYNEQFF
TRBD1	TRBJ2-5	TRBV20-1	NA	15	TGCAGTGCTATCTCCGGACCCGGACAGGGGGAGACCCAGTACTTC	CSAISGPGQGETQYF
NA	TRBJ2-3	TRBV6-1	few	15	TGTGCCTCCCAAGGGCCCGGGAACGTCGCAGATACGCAGTATTTT	CASQGPGNVADTQYF
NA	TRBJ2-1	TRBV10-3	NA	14	TGTGCCATCACTCCACAGAATAGCTACAATGAGCAGTTCTTC	CAITPQNSYNEQFF
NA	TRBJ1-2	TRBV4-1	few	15	TGCGCCAGCAGCCAAGATAGGGCTCAGGGGTATGGCTACACCTTC	CASSQDRAQGYGYTF
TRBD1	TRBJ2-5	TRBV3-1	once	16	TGTGCCAGCACCCGAGGGACAGGGAATAGCCAAGAGACCCAGTACTTC	CASTRGTGNSQETQYF
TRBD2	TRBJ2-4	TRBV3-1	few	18	TGTGCCAGCAGCCAAGCAGGGACTAGCGGGGCGGCCAAAAACATTCAGTACTTC	CASSQAGTSGAAKNIQYF
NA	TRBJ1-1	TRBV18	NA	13	TGTGCCAGCTCACAGACCGCGAACACTGAAGCTTTCTTT	CASSQTANTEAFF
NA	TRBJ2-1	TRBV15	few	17	TGTGCCACCAGCAGCCTGGAACCGGGACCATCTAACAATGAGCAGTTCTTC	CATSSLEPGPSNNEQFF
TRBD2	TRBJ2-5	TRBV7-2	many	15	TGTGCCAGCAGCTTAAACGGGGGGGCACGGGAGACCCAGTACTTC	CASSLNGGARETQYF
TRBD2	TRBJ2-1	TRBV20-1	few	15	TGCAGTGCTAGAGTGGGGCTAGCGGTCTACAATGAGCAGTTCTTC	CSARVGLAVYNEQFF
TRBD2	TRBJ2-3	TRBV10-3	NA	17	TGTGCCATCAGTGAGTCCCGAGGGACTAGTCGGGCAGATACGCAGTATTTT	CAISESRGTSRADTQYF
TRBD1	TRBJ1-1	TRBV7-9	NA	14	TGTGCCACCACGCCGGGACAGTTGAACATTGAAGCTTTCTTT	CATTPGQLNIEAFF
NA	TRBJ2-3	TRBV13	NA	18	TGTGCCAGCAGCTTCCCCATATGGTCCGGGAGCAGCACAGATACGCAGTATTTT	CASSFPIWSGSSTDTQYF
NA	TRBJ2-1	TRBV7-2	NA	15	TGTGCCAGCAGTCAAGGGCTGGGGCGGGGCAATGAGCAGTTCTTC	CASSQGLGRGNEQFF
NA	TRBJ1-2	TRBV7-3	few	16	TGTGCCAGCAGCTCCCCCGGCCGACAAAGGCCCTATGGCTACACCTTC	CASSSPGRQRPYGYTF
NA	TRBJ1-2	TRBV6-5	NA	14	TGTGCCAGCAGCCCCCGGGCCGCTATCTATGGCTACACCTTC	CASSPRAAIYGYTF
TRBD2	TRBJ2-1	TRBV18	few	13	TGTGCCAGCTCACCACCGCTAGCGGGGGGGCAGTTCTTC	CASSPPLAGGQFF
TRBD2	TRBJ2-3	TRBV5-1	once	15	TGCGCCAGCGGACTAGCCGGAGATTCCACAGATACGCAGTATTTT	CASGLAGDSTDTQYF
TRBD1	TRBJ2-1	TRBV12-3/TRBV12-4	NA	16	TGTGCCAGCAGTGCGGGCACAGGGGGATCCTACAATGAGCAGTTCTTC	CASSAGTGGSYNEQFF
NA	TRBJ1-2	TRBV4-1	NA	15	TGCGCCAGCAGCCATAGGGACGGTAATAACTATGGCTGCACCTTC	CASSHRDGNNYGCTF
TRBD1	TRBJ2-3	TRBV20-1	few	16	TGCAGTGCTAGTGACCCGAGAAGGGGGCAAACAGATACGCAGTATTTT	CSASDPRRGQTDTQYF
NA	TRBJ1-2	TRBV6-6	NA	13	TGTGCCAGCAGCCGAGGCTATAGCTATGGCTACACCTTC	CASSRGYSYGYTF
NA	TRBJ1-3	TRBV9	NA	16	TGTGCCAGCAGCCCTCGGGAAGGGGTAATCGGGAACACCATATATTTT	CASSPREGVIGNTIYF
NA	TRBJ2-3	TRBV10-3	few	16	TGTGCCATCAGGAAGCGAGGGGGTTTTGGCACAGATACGCAGTATTTT	CAIRKRGGFGTDTQYF
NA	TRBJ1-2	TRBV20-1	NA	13	TGCAGTGCTAGAGACGGCAGCAACTATGGCTACACCTTC	CSARDGSNYGYTF
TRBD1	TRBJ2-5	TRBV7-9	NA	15	TGTGCCAGCAGCGACACCCGGGGACAGCAAGAGACCCAGTACTTC	CASSDTRGQQETQYF
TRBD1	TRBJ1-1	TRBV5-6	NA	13	TGTGCCAGCAGCGGACAGGGGCACGGTGAAGCTTTCTTT	CASSGQGHGEAFF
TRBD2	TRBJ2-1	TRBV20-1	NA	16	TGCAGTGCTAGTCGGAGTGGGACTAGCTCCTACAATGAGCAGTTCTTC	CSASRSGTSSYNEQFF
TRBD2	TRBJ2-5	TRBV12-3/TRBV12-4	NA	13	TGTGCCAGCAGTTCCAGGGAGGGCTTAAGACGGTACTTC	CASSSREGLRRYF
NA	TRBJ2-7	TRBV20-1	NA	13	TGCAGTGCTCCAAAGGGGAGCTCCTACGAGCAGTACTTC	CSAPKGSSYEQYF
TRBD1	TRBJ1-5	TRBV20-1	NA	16	TGCAGTGCTAGTCAATCCCGGGACAGGGGCAATCAGCCCCAGCATTTT	CSASQSRDRGNQPQHF
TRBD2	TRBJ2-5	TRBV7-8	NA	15	TGTGCCAGCAGCTTAGGGACTAGCGGGAGGGTAGAGCAGTACTTC	CASSLGTSGRVEQYF
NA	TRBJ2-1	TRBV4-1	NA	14	TGCGCCAGCAGCCAAGATCCGAGGGAGCATGAGCAGTTCTTC	CASSQDPREHEQFF
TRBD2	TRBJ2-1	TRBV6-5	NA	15	TGTGCCAGCAGTTACTCGGGGCTAGCGGAGGGTGAGCAGTTCTTC	CASSYSGLAEGEQFF
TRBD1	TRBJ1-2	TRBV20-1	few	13	TGCAGTGCCAGAGGACAGGGGGCCCTCTCCTACACCTTC	CSARGQGALSYTF
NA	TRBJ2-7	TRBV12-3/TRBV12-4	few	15	TGTGCCAGCAGTTTATTGGTCGGCATCTCCTACGAGCAGTACTTC	CASSLLVGISYEQYF
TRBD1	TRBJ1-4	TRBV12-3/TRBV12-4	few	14	TGTGCCAGCACTGAAAGGGGGCCCAGTGAAAAACTGTTTTTT	CASTERGPSEKLFF
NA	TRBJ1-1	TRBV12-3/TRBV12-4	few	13	TGTGCCAGCAGGAAGGGGGGGAACCCTGAAGCTTTCTTT	CASRKGGNPEAFF
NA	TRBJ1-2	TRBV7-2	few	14	TGTGCCAGCAGCTTCGGTGGGGCTAACTATGGCTACACCTTC	CASSFGGANYGYTF
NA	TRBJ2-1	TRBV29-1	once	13	TGCAGCGTTCTGTCGATCAGGGGCAGTGAGCAGTTCTTC	CSVLSIRGSEQFF
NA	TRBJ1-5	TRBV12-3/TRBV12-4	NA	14	TGTGCCAGCAGTCCGGTTGGACGCAATCAGCCCCAGCATTTT	CASSPVGRNQPQHF
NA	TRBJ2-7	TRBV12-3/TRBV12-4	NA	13	TGTGCCAGCAGGTTAGGGACAACCTACGAGCAGTACTTC	CASRLGTTYEQYF